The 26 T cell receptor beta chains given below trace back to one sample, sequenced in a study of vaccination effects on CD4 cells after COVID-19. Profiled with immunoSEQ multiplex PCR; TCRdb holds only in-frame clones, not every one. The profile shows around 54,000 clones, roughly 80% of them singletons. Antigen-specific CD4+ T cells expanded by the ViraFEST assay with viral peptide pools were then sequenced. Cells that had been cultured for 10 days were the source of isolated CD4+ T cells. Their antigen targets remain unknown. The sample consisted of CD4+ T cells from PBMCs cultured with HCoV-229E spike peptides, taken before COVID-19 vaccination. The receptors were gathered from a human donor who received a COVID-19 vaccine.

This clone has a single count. As DNA, the CDR3 is TGCGCCAGCAGCCAAGTGGTGGGTAATGAGCAGTTCTTC. This encodes CASSQVVGNEQFF. This sequence joins TRBV4-1 and TRBJ2-1; D unclear. This CDR3 has 13 amino acids. In germline, CDR1 is MGHRA, CDR2 YSYEKL. Trimming left V 1 base short and J 7 bases short, with 8 bases between.

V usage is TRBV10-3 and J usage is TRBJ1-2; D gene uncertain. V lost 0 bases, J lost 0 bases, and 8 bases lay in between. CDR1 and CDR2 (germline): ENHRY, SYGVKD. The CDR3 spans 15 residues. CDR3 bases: TGTGCCATCAGTGAGTCAGGGTTACCTAACTATGGCTACACCTTC. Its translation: CAISESGLPNYGYTF.

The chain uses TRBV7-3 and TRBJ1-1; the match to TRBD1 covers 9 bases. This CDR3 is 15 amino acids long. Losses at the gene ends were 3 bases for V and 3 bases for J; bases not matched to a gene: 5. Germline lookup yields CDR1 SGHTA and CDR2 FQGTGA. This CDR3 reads CASSLTGGGYTEAFF. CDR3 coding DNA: TGTGCCAGCAGCTTGACAGGGGGGGGGTACACTGAAGCTTTCTTT.

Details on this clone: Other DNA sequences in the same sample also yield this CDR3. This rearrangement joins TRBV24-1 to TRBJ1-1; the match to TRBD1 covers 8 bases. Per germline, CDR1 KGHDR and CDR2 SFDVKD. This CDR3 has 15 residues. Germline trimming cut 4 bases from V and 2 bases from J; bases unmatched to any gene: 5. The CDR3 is CATSDPGQGNTEAFF. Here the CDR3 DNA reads TGTGCCACCAGTGACCCAGGACAGGGAAACACTGAAGCTTTCTTT.

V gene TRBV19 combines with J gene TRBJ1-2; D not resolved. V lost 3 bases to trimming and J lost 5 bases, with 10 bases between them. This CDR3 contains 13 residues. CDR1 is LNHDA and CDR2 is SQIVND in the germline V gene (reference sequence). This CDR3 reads CASSIDGLYGYTF. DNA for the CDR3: TGTGCCAGTAGTATCGACGGCTTATATGGCTACACCTTC.

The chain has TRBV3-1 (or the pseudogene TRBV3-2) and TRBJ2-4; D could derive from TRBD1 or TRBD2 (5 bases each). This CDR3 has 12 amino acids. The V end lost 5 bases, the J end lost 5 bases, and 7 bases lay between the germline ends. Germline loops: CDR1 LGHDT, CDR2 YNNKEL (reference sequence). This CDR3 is CASSRGENIQYF. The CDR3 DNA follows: TGTGCCAGCAGCAGGGGAGAAAACATTCAGTACTTC.

CDR3 region: CATSDPGLAKGYTF. For the CDR3, the DNA is TGTGCCACCAGTGATCCGGGCCTCGCGAAAGGCTACACCTTC. The V gene is TRBV24-1, the J gene TRBJ1-2, with D uncertain. Germline V CDR1 and CDR2: KGHDR, SFDVKD. The V gene lost 3 bases and the J gene lost 8 bases, with 15 bases spanning the gap. This CDR3 comprises 14 residues.

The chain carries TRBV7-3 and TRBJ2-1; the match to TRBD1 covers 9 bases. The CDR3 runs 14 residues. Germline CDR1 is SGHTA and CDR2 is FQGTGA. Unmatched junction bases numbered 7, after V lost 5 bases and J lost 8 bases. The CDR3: CASSAGTGIYEQFF. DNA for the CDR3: TGTGCCAGCAGCGCCGGGACAGGGATATATGAGCAGTTCTTC. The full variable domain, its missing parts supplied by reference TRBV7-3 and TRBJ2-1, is GAGVSQTPSNKVTEKGKYVELRCDPISGHTALYWYRQSLGQGPEFLIYFQGTGAADDSGLPNDRFFAVRPEGSVSTLKIQRTERGDSAVYLCASSAGTGIYEQFFGPGTRLTVL.

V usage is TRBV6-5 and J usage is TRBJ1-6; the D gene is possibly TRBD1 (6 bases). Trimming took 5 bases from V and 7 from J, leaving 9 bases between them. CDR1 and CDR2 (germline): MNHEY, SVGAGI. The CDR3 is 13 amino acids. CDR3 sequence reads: CASSRTGNSPLHF. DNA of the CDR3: TGTGCCAGCAGTCGTACAGGGAATTCACCCCTCCACTTT.

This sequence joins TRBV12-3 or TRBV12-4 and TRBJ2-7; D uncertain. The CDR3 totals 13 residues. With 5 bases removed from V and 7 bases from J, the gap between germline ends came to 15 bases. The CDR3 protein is CASSNDASSEQYV. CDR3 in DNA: TGTGCCAGCAGTAATGACGCCTCTTCTGAGCAGTACGTC.

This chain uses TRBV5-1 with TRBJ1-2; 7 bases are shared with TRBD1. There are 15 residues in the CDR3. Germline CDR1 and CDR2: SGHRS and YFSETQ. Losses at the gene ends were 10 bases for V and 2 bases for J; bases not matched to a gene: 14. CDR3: CASSGGGGVNYGYTF. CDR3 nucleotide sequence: TGCGCCTCGTCGGGAGGGGGCGGTGTGAACTATGGCTACACCTTC. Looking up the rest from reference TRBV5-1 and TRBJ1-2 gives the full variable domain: KAGVTQTPRYLIKTRGQQVTLSCSPISGHRSVSWYQQTPGQGLQFLFEYFSETQRNKGNFPGRFSGRQFSNSRSEMNVSTLELGDSALYLCASSGGGGVNYGYTFGSGTRLTVV.

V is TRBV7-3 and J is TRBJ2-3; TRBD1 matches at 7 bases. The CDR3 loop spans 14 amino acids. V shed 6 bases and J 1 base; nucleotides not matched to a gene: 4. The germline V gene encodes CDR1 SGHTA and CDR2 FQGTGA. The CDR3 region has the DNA TGTGCCAGCAGTCTAACAGGGGGCACAGATACGCAGTATTTT. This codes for CASSLTGGTDTQYF.

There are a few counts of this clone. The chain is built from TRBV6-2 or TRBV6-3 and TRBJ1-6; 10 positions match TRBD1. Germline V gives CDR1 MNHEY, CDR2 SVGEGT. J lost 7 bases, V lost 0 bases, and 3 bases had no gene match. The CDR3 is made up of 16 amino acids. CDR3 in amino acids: CASSYSPGQGNSPLHF. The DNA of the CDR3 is TGTGCCAGCAGTTACTCACCGGGACAGGGGAATTCACCCCTCCACTTT.

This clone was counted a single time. The CDR3 reads CASSLWHSSYEQYV. CDR3 bases: TGTGCCAGCAGCTTGTGGCACAGCTCCTACGAGCAGTACGTC. The V and J genes are TRBV5-6 and TRBJ2-7; no reliable D call. The CDR3 extends over 14 amino acids. Germline loops: CDR1 SGHDT, CDR2 YYEEEE. Trimming took off 1 base at V and 0 bases at J, with 8 bases between the two ends.

This chain's CDR3 is CASSLQGNMETQYF. The CDR3 coding sequence is TGTGCCAGCTCACTCCAGGGAAATATGGAGACCCAGTACTTC. V and J are TRBV18 and TRBJ2-5; a weak D match, TRBD1 (5 bases). This CDR3 has 14 residues. V lost 4 bases and J 5 bases, leaving 14 bases between the germline ends. Germline V CDR1 and CDR2: KGHSH, LQKENI.

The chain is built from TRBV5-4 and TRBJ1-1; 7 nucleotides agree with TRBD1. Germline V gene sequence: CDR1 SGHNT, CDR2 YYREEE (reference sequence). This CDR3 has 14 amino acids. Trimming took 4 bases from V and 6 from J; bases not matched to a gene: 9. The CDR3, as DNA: TGTGCCAGCAGCATCACAGGGGCGGGGGCTGAAGCTTTCTTT. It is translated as CASSITGAGAEAFF.

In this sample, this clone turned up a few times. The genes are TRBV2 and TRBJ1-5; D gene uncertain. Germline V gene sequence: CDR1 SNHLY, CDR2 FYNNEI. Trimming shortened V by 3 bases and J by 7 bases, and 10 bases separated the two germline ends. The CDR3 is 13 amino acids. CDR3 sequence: CASSDEGRQPQHF. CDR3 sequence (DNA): TGTGCCAGCAGTGATGAGGGTAGGCAGCCCCAGCATTTT.

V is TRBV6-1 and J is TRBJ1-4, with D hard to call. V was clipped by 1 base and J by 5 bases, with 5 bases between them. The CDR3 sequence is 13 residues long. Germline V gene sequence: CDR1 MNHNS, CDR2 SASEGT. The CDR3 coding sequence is TGTGCCAGCAGTGAAGTCTTGAATGAAAAACTGTTTTTT. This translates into CASSEVLNEKLFF.

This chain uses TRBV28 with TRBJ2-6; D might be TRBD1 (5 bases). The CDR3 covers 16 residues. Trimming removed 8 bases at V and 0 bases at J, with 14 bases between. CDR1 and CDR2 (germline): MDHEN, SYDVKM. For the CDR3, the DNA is TGTGCCAGCCACCACACAGGCGGCTCTGGGGCCAACGTCCTGACTTTC. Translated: CASHHTGGSGANVLTF.

CDR3 amino acids: CASISTGNQPQHF. The CDR3 nucleotides are TGTGCCAGCATTTCGACAGGGAATCAGCCCCAGCATTTT. V is TRBV28 and J is TRBJ1-5, with 7 bases identical to TRBD1. V was clipped by 7 bases and J by 4 bases; unmatched bases: 4. The germline V gene has CDR1 MDHEN and CDR2 SYDVKM. This CDR3 comprises 13 residues. Combining the CDR3 with reference TRBV28 and TRBJ1-5 gives the whole variable domain DVKVTQSSRYLVKRTGEKVFLECVQDMDHENMFWYRQDPGLGLRLIYFSYDVKMKEKGDIPEGYSVSREKKERFSLILESASTNQTSMYLCASISTGNQPQHFGDGTRLSIL.

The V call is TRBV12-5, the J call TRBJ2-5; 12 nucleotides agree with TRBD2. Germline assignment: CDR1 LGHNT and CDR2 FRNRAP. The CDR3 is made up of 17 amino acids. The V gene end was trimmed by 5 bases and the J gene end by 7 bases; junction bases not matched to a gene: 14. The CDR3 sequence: CASGQARTSGESGTQYF. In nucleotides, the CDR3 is TGTGCTAGTGGTCAGGCGCGGACTAGCGGGGAGTCGGGGACCCAGTACTTC.

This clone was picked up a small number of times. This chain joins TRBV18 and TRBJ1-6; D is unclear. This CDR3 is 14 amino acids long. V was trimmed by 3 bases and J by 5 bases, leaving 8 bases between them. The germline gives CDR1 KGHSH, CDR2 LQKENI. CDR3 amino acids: CASSPNSDNSPLHF. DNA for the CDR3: TGTGCCAGCTCACCGAACAGTGATAATTCACCCCTCCACTTT.

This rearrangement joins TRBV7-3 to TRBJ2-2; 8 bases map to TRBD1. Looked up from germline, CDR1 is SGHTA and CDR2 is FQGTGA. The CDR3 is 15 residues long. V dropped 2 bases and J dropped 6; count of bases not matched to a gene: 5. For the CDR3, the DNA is TGTGCCAGCAGCTTAGGGACAGGTTGGCCCGGGGAGCTGTTTTTT. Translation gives CASSLGTGWPGELFF.

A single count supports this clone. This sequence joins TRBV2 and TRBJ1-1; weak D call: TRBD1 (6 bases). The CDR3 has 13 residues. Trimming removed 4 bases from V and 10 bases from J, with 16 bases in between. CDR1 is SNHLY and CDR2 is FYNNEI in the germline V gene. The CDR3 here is CASSGDLGGRAFF. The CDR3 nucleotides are TGTGCCAGCAGTGGGGATCTAGGGGGACGAGCTTTCTTT.

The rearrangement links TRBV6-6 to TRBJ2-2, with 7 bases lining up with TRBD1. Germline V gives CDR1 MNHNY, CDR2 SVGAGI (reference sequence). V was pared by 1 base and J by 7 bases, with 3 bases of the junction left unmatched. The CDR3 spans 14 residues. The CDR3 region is CASSYLQGFGELFF. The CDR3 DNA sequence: TGTGCCAGCAGTTACTTACAGGGGTTCGGGGAGCTGTTTTTT.

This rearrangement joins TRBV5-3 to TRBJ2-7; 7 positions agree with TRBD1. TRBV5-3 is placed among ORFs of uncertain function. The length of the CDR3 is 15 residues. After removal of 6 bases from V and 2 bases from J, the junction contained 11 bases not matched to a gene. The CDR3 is CARILQQGLPYEQYV. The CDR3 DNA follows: TGTGCCAGAATCCTCCAACAGGGGCTTCCCTACGAGCAGTACGTC.